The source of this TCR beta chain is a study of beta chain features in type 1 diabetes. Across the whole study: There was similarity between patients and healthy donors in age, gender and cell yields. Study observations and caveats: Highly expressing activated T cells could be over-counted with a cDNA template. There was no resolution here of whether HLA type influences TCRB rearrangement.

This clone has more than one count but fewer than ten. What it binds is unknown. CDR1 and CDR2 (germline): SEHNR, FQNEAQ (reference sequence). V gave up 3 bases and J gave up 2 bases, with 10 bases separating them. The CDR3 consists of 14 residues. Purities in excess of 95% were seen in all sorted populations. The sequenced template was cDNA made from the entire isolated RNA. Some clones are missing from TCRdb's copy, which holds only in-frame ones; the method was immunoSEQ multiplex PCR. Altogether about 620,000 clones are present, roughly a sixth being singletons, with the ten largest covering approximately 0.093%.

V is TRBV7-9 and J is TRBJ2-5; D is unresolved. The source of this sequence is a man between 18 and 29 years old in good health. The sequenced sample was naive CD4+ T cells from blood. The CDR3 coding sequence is TGTGCCAGCAGCTTCGGATCTGTACAAGAGACCCAGTACTTC. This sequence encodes CASSFGSVQETQYF.